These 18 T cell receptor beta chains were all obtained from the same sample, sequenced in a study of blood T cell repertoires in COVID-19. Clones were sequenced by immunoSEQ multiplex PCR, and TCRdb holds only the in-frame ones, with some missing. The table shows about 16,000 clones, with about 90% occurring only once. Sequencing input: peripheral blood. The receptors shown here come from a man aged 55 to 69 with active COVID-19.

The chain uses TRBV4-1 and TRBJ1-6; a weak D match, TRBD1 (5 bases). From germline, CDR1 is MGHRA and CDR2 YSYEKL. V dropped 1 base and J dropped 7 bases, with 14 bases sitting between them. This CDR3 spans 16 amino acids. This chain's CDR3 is CASSQVWIGVNSPLHF. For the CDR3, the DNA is TGCGCCAGCAGCCAAGTCTGGATAGGGGTAAATTCACCCCTCCACTTT.

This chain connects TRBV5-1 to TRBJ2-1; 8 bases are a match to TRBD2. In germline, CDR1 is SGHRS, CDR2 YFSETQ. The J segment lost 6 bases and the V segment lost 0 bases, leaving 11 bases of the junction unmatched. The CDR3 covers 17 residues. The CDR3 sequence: CASSLAESGGTANEQFF. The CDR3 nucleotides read TGCGCCAGCAGCTTGGCCGAGAGCGGGGGCACCGCCAATGAGCAGTTCTTC.

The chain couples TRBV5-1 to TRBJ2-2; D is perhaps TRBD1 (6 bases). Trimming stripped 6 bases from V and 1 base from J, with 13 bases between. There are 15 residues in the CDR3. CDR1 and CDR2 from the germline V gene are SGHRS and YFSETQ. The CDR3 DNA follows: TGCGCCAGCAACACGGGACAAGTGAACACCGGGGAGCTGTTTTTT. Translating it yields CASNTGQVNTGELFF.

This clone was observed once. CDR3 protein: CASSLRGGQETQYF. The DNA for the CDR3 is TGTGCCAGCAGTTTACGGGGAGGACAAGAGACCCAGTACTTC. This chain connects TRBV27 to TRBJ2-5; tentative D call: TRBD2 (6 bases). Trimming removed 2 bases at V and 2 bases at J, with 9 bases between. Per the germline V gene, CDR1 is MNHEY and CDR2 is SMNVEV (reference sequence). This CDR3 is 14 amino acids long.

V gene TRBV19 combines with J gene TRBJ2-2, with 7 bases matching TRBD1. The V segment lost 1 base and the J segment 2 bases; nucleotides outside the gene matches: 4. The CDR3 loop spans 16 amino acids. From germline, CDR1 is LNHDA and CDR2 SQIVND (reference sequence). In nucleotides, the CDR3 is TGTGCCAGTAGTATAGGGGCAGGGGGAAACACCGGGGAGCTGTTTTTT. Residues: CASSIGAGGNTGELFF.

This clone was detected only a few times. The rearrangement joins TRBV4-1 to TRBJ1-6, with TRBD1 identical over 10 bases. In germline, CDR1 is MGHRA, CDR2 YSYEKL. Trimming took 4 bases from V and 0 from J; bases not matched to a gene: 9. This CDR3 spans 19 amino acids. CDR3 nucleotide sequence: TGCGCCAGCAGCCTAGGGGGACAGGGGATCCCCTCCTATAATTCACCCCTCCACTTT. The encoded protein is CASSLGGQGIPSYNSPLHF.

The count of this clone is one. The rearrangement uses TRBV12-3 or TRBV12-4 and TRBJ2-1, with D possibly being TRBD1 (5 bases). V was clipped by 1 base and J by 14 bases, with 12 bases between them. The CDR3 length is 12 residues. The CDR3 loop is CASSLGGRKEFF. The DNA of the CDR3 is TGTGCCAGCAGTTTAGGGGGCCGGAAGGAGTTCTTC.

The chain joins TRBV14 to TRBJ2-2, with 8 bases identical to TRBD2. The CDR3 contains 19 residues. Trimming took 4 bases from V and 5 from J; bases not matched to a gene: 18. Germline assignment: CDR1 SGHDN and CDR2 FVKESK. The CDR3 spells CASSLIWPPGLGGTGELFF. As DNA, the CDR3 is TGTGCCAGCAGCCTCATATGGCCGCCGGGACTAGGAGGGACCGGGGAGCTGTTTTTT.

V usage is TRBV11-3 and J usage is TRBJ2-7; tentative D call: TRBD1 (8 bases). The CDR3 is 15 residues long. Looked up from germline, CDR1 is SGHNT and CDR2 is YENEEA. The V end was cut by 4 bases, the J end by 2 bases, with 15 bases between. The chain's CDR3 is CASSSRGLAAYEQYV. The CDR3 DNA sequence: TGTGCCAGCAGCTCCAGGGGGCTAGCGGCCTACGAGCAGTACGTC.

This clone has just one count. CDR3 in DNA: TGTGCCAGCAGTCGGGTACAGGGGAACACTGAAGCTTTCTTT. This translates into CASSRVQGNTEAFF. The gene calls are TRBV5-4 and TRBJ1-1; D perhaps matches TRBD1 (6 bases). This CDR3 is built from 14 residues. V dropped 5 bases and J dropped 1 base, with 12 bases sitting between them. Germline V gene data show CDR1 as SGHNT and CDR2 as YYREEE (reference sequence).

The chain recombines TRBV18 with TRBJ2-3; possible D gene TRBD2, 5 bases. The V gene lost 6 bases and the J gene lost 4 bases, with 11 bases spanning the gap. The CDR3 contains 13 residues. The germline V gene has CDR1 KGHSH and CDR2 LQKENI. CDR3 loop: CASSALEADTQYF. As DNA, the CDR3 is TGTGCCAGCTCGGCACTAGAGGCAGATACGCAGTATTTT.

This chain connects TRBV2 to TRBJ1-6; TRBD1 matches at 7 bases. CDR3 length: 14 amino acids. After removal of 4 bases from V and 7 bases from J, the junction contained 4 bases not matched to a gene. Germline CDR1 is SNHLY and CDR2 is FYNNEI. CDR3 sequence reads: CASSVDRVNSPLHF. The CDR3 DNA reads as TGTGCCAGCAGTGTAGACAGGGTAAATTCACCCCTCCACTTT.

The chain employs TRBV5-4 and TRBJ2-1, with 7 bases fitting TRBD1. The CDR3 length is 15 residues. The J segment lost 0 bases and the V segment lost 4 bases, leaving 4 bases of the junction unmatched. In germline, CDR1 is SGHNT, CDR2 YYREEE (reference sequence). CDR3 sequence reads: CASSVQGSSYNEQFF. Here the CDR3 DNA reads TGTGCCAGCAGCGTACAGGGGTCCTCCTACAATGAGCAGTTCTTC.

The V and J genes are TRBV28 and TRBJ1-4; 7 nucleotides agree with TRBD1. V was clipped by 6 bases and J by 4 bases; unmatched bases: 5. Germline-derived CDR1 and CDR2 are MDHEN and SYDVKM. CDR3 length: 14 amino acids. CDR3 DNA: TGTGCCAGCAGGAGGGGGACAGTTAATGAAAAACTGTTTTTT. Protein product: CASRRGTVNEKLFF.

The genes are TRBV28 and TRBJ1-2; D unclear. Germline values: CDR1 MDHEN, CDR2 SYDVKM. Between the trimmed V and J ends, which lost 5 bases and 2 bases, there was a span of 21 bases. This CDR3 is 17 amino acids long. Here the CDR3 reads CASSPNGLVKANYGYTF. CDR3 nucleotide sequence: TGTGCCAGCAGTCCCAATGGGCTCGTCAAGGCCAACTATGGCTACACCTTC.

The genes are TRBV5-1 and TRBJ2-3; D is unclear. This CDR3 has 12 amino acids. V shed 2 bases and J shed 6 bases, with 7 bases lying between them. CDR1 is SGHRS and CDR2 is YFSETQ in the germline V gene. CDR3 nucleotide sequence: TGCGCCAGCAGCTTTTGGCTTGATACGCAGTATTTT. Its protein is CASSFWLDTQYF.

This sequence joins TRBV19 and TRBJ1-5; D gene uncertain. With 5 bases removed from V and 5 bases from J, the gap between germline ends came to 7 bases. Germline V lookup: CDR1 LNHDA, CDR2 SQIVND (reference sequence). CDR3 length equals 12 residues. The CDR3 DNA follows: TGTGCCAGTAGTGTACAATATCAGCCCCAGCATTTT. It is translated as CASSVQYQPQHF. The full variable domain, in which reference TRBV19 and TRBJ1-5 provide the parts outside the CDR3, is DGGITQSPKYLFRKEGQNVTLSCEQNLNHDAMYWYRQDPGQGLRLIYYSQIVNDFQKGDIAEGYSVSREKKESFPLTVTSAQKNPTAFYLCASSVQYQPQHFGDGTRLSIL.

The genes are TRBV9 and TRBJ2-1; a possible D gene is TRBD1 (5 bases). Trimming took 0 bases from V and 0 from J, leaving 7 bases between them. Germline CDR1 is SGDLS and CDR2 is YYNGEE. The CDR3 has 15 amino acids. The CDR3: CASSVDRSSYNEQFF. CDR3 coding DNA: TGTGCCAGCAGCGTAGACAGGAGCTCCTACAATGAGCAGTTCTTC.